The entry that follows covers one T cell receptor (beta chain) sequence. The antigen remains unidentified. In each sample, approximately 100,000 TCR templates were assayed. Profiling relied on immunoSEQ multiplex PCR, and the TCRdb table lists in-frame clones only, not all of them. The profile shows about 40,000 clones, more than 80% of them singletons. This CDR3 comprises 18 residues. The V gene's germline CDR1 is SGHNT and CDR2 YYREEE (reference sequence). V shed 4 bases and J 5 bases; nucleotides not matched to a gene: 14. The entry originates in a study of siplizumab effects on memory and regulatory T cells. Overall study results and limits: Assignment of a naive or memory phenotype failed for roughly 75-95% of the proliferating CD4+ or CD8+ clones. A small minority of alloreactive clones were mapped to unstimulated subsets. Naive T cells seemed more diverse than memory cells; they also seemed major alloresponse contributors.

The V gene is TRBV5-4, the J gene TRBJ2-2, with TRBD1 matching over 10 bases. The receptor was derived from a human donor in good health. Sequencing input: naive CD4+ T cells sorted from blood. CDR3 nucleotides: TGTGCCAGCAGCCCCCTCTCTGGGACAGGGGTTGGAACCGGGGAGCTGTTTTTT. Translation: CASSPLSGTGVGTGELFF.